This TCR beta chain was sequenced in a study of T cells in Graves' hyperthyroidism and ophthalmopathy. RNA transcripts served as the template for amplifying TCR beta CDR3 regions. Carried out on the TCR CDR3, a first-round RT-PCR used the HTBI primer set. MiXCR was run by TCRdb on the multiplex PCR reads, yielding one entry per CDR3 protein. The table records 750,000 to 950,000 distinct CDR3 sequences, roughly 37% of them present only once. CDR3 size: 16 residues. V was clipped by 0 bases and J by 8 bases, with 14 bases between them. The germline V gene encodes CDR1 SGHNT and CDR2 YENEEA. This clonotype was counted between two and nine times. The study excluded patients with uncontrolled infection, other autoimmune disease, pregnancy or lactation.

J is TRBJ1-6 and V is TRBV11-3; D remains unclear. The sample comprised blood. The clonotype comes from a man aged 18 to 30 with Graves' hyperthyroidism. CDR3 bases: TGTGCCAGCAGCTTAGAGCACTTAGACGGGGATTCACCCCTCCACTTT. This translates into CASSLEHLDGDSPLHF.